These 4 T cell receptor beta chains came from one sample sequenced in a study of technical replicates of blood from a handful of donors. The data were produced by immunoSEQ multiplex PCR, yet TCRdb's version contains in-frame clones alone and is incomplete. The sample carries almost 90,000 clones, around 96% recorded once. The sequenced sample was T cells isolated from PBMCs. These receptors were taken from a human donor in good health.

The chain combines TRBV7-9 with TRBJ2-4; TRBD1 might be the D (6 bases). The CDR3 sequence is 19 residues long. Trimming cost V 2 bases and J 3 bases, with 23 bases left between them. CDR1 and CDR2 from the germline V gene are SEHNR and FQNEAQ (reference sequence). The CDR3 here is CASSLWALGRGGIKNIQYF. As DNA, the CDR3 is TGTGCCAGCAGCTTATGGGCCCTCGGAAGAGGGGGTATCAAAAACATTCAGTACTTC. Full variable domain (rest looked up from reference TRBV7-9 and TRBJ2-4): DTGVSQNPRHKITKRGQNVTFRCDPISEHNRLYWYRQTLGQGPEFLTYFQNEAQLEKSRLLSDRFSAERPKGSFSTLEIQRTEQGDSAMYLCASSLWALGRGGIKNIQYFGAGTRLSVL.

The J gene is TRBJ2-1, the V gene TRBV5-5, with a tentative D call TRBD2 (7 bases). The CDR3 has 15 amino acids. The V gene lost 1 base and the J gene lost 10 bases, with 18 bases spanning the gap. Germline lookup yields CDR1 SGHKS and CDR2 YYEKEE (reference sequence). This CDR3 is CASSLFGGPKGEQFF. The CDR3 region has the DNA TGTGCCAGCAGCTTGTTCGGGGGGCCGAAAGGGGAGCAGTTCTTC.

V is TRBV9 and J is TRBJ2-3; 10 bases align to TRBD2. The CDR3 is made up of 17 amino acids. Germline-derived CDR1 and CDR2 are SGDLS and YYNGEE. V lost 4 bases to trimming and J lost 7 bases; unmatched junction nucleotides: 15. The CDR3 spells CASSSTPTSGAINTQYF. The CDR3 region has the DNA TGTGCCAGCAGCTCAACGCCCACTAGCGGGGCCATCAATACGCAGTATTTT.

The chain couples TRBV11-2 to TRBJ2-1, with 8 bases lining up with TRBD2. Germline V CDR1 and CDR2: SGHAT, FQNNGV. After removal of 2 bases from V and 4 bases from J, the junction contained 4 bases not matched to a gene. The CDR3 consists of 15 residues. As DNA, the CDR3 is TGTGCCAGCAGCTTAAGCGGGGGCGATTACAATGAGCAGTTCTTC. Translated, it gives CASSLSGGDYNEQFF. The full variable domain, completed using reference TRBV11-2 and TRBJ2-1, is EAGVAQSPRYKIIEKRQSVAFWCNPISGHATLYWYQQILGQGPKLLIQFQNNGVVDDSQLPKDRFSAERLKGVDSTLKIQPAKLEDSAVYLCASSLSGGDYNEQFFGPGTRLTVL.